The 9 T cell receptor beta chains below were found in one sample sequenced in a study of siplizumab effects on memory and regulatory T cells. Libraries were prepared by immunoSEQ multiplex PCR; TCRdb keeps only in-frame clonotypes and omits some of them. The table shows roughly 100,000 clones, with approximately 94% occurring only once. Material: CD4+ T cells sorted from blood. The receptors stem from a human donor in good health.

The genes are TRBV29-1 and TRBJ2-7; D may be TRBD1 (5 bases). V gave up 5 bases and J gave up 0 bases, with 11 bases separating them. The CDR3 has 13 amino acids. The germline CDR1 and CDR2 sequences are SQVTM and ANQGSEA. In nucleotides, the CDR3 is TGCAGCGTTAATCCAGGGAACTCCTACGAGCAGTACTTC. It codes for CSVNPGNSYEQYF.

This clone has a single count. The chain uses TRBV2 and TRBJ2-2; D gene ambiguous. Deletions cut 4 bases from V and 1 base from J, with 10 bases between. Germline V gene sequence: CDR1 SNHLY, CDR2 FYNNEI. The CDR3 loop spans 15 amino acids. CDR3 nucleotide sequence: TGTGCCAGCAGTGCCCTACATGAGAACACCGGGGAGCTGTTTTTT. It is translated as CASSALHENTGELFF. The complete variable domain, with remaining parts taken from reference TRBV2 and TRBJ2-2, reads EPEVTQTPSHQVTQMGQEVILRCVPISNHLYFYWYRQILGQKVEFLVSFYNNEISEKSEIFDDQFSVERPDGSNFTLKIRSTKLEDSAMYFCASSALHENTGELFFGEGSRLTVL.

This clone was detected only once. J is TRBJ2-7 and V is TRBV19, with D possibly TRBD2 on 7 matching bases. CDR3 length: 13 residues. Per the germline V gene, CDR1 is LNHDA and CDR2 is SQIVND (reference sequence). Trimming cost V 7 bases and J 3 bases, with 13 bases left between them. The CDR3 nucleotides read TGTGCCAGTAAAGGGGGGGCGGACTACGAGCAGTACTTC. Protein product: CASKGGADYEQYF.

The chain has TRBV12-5 and TRBJ2-1; 8 bases are a match to TRBD2. The V segment lost 4 bases and the J segment 5 bases; nucleotides outside the gene matches: 7. The germline CDR1 and CDR2 sequences are LGHNT and FRNRAP. The CDR3 has 15 amino acids. Here the CDR3 DNA reads TGTGCTAGTGGTTCGCTGGGGCGGGAGGACAATGAGCAGTTCTTC. Residues: CASGSLGREDNEQFF.

Points on this clone: This specimen includes other DNA sequences encoding the same CDR3. J is TRBJ2-7 and V is TRBV2; no reliable D call. The V gene lost 7 bases and the J gene lost 0 bases, with 13 bases spanning the gap. CDR1 and CDR2 from the germline V gene are SNHLY and FYNNEI. This CDR3 comprises 14 residues. The CDR3 spells CASTVWRDSYEQYF. CDR3 nucleotides: TGTGCCAGCACCGTCTGGAGAGACTCCTACGAGCAGTACTTC.

The chain combines TRBV27 with TRBJ1-5; D ambiguous. CDR3 size: 14 residues. CDR1 and CDR2 (germline): MNHEY, SMNVEV (reference sequence). The V gene lost 6 bases and the J gene lost 0 bases, with 9 bases spanning the gap. The DNA for the CDR3 is TGTGCCAGCAGCCCGTGGGCTAGCAATCAGCCCCAGCATTTT. Its translation: CASSPWASNQPQHF.

The V gene is TRBV10-3, the J gene TRBJ2-7, with 11 bases lining up with TRBD2. The CDR3 runs to 15 residues. Germline V gene lookup returns CDR1 ENHRY and CDR2 SYGVKD. Trimming at V came to 6 bases and at J to 0 bases, leaving 4 bases not matched to a gene. The CDR3: CAIRPGLADSYEQYF. CDR3 DNA: TGTGCCATCAGACCGGGACTAGCGGACTCCTACGAGCAGTACTTC.

The genes are TRBV7-8 and TRBJ2-7; TRBD1 matches at 7 bases. Germline V gene lookup returns CDR1 SGHVS and CDR2 FQNEAQ. Trimming took 7 bases from V and 7 from J; bases not matched to a gene: 10. The CDR3 contains 13 residues. The CDR3 DNA reads TGTGCCAGCAACCCAACAGGGGCCTGGGAGCAGTACTTC. It encodes CASNPTGAWEQYF.

The rearrangement uses TRBV27 and TRBJ2-5, with D perhaps matching TRBD2 (6 bases). The CDR3 runs 14 residues. Germline assignment: CDR1 MNHEY and CDR2 SMNVEV (reference sequence). Trimming took 3 bases from V and 5 from J, leaving 13 bases between them. The CDR3 DNA is TGTGCCAGCAGTTTCGGACTACCCCCCGAGACCCAGTACTTC. This encodes CASSFGLPPETQYF.